What follows is one T cell receptor (beta chain) and its context. PCR involved 60 Vbeta and 13 Jbeta primers. The repertoire was sequenced with immunoSEQ multiplex PCR; TCRdb's copy has only in-frame clones and lacks some. The sample lists approximately 180,000 clones, 70% to 85% seen once, with approximately 1.3% in the top ten. This record belongs to a study of cytomegalovirus exposure and HLA in healthy donors. Deletions cut 4 bases from V and 4 bases from J, with 20 bases between. Germline lookup yields CDR1 SGDLS and CDR2 YYNGEE. The CDR3 has 17 amino acids. This TCR came from a young woman in good health and CMV-seropositive. The rearrangement uses TRBV9 and TRBJ2-2, with D possibly being TRBD2 (6 bases). Specimen: PBMCs. CDR3 in amino acids: CASSPRTRMEGTGELFF. For the CDR3, the DNA is TGTGCCAGCAGCCCCCGGACCCGAATGGAGGGCACCGGGGAGCTGTTTTTT. The variable domain in full, with the rest retrieved from reference TRBV9 and TRBJ2-2, is DSGVTQTPKHLITATGQRVTLRCSPRSGDLSVYWYQQSLDQGLQFLIQYYNGEERAKGNILERFSAQQFPDLHSELNLSSLELGDSALYFCASSPRTRMEGTGELFFGEGSRLTVL.